This is a list of T cell receptor beta chains from one sample in a study of blood T cell repertoires in COVID-19. Method: immunoSEQ multiplex PCR; TCRdb's copy keeps in-frame clones and lacks some. The sample has 400,000 or so clones, approximately 90% seen once. The sample was peripheral blood. The receptor set was obtained from a young man with COVID-19, enrolled during active disease. Both conserved end residues are part of each CDR3. A D gene is named only where the DNA matches it firmly. Clone size is given for some rows only: seen once, a few or many times, or a class if the clone is expanded.

>NA|once|TRBJ2-2|TRBV6-1
CASSEFAPSTNTGELFF
TGTGCCAGCAGTGAATTTGCACCTTCTACGAACACCGGGGAGCTGTTTTTT
>TRBD1|NA|TRBJ2-3|TRBV12-5
CASGFGTGVGDTQYF
TGTGCTAGTGGTTTCGGGACAGGGGTAGGAGATACGCAGTATTTT
>NA|NA|TRBJ2-5|TRBV5-4
CASSLGAMYQETQYF
TGTGCCAGCAGCTTGGGCGCGATGTACCAAGAGACCCAGTACTTC
>TRBD2|NA|TRBJ2-1|TRBV7-3
CASSRGGEQFF
TGTGCCAGCAGCCGGGGGGGTGAGCAGTTCTTC
>NA|NA|TRBJ1-4|TRBV27
CASSFPGGKLFF
TGTGCCAGCAGTTTTCCCGGCGGAAAACTGTTTTTT
>NA|once|TRBJ2-1|TRBV19
CASSESFLNEQFF
TGTGCCAGTAGTGAGAGCTTTCTCAATGAGCAGTTCTTC
>NA|NA|TRBJ2-7|TRBV4-1
CASSQDRAGDNEQYF
TGCGCCAGCAGCCAAGATCGGGCAGGGGACAACGAGCAGTACTTC
>NA|NA|TRBJ1-1|TRBV25-1
CASEQGRNTEAFF
TGTGCCAGCGAACAGGGACGGAACACTGAAGCTTTCTTT
>TRBD2|NA|TRBJ2-3|TRBV11-2
CASSLIFAGGPVDTQYF
TGTGCCAGCAGCTTAATTTTTGCGGGAGGGCCGGTAGATACGCAGTATTTT
>NA|NA|TRBJ1-6|TRBV25-1
CASRADRTNSPLHF
TGTGCCAGCAGGGCAGACAGGACGAATTCACCCCTCCACTTT
>NA|NA|TRBJ2-7|TRBV19
CASSIEEGSYEQYF
TGTGCCAGTAGTATAGAAGAGGGATCCTACGAGCAGTACTTC